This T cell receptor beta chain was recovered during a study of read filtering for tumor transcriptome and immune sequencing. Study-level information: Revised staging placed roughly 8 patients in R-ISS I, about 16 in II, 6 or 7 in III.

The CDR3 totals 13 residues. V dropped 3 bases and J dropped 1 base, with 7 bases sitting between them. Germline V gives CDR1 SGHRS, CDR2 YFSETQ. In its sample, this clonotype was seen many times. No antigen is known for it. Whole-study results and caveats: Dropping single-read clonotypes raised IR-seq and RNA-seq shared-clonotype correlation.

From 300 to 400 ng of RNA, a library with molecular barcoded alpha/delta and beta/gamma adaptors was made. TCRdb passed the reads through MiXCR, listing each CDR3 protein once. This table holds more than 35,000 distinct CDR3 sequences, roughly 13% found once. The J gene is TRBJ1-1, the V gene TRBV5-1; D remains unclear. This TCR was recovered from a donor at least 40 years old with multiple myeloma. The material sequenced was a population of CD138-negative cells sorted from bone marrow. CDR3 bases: TGCGCCAGCAGCTCCTTGGGGAACACTGAAGCTTTCTTT. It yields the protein CASSSLGNTEAFF. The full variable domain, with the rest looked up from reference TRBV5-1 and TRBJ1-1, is KAGVTQTPRYLIKTRGQQVTLSCSPISGHRSVSWYQQTPGQGLQFLFEYFSETQRNKGNFPGRFSGRQFSNSRSEMNVSTLELGDSALYLCASSSLGNTEAFFGQGTRLTVV.